The clone carrying this T cell receptor (beta chain) was seen repeatedly, ten times or more. The antigen remains unidentified. MiXCR, run by TCRdb on the reads, gives a single entry per CDR3 protein. The table includes hundreds of thousands of distinct CDR3 sequences, under 35% detected once. This entry belongs to a study of T cell repertoires in cytomegalovirus infection. General study results and limits: CMV-specific TCR beta clonotypes restricted by HLA-C were the ones dominating the ex vivo response. CMV carriers having the relevant HLA were flagged by cumulative public TCR beta family frequency.

CDR3 size: 15 residues. Trimming took off 5 bases at V and 2 bases at J, with 16 bases between the two ends. The germline gives CDR1 SGHVS, CDR2 FQNEAQ. This TCR derives from a human donor in good health (CMV status not recorded). Some clones in this sample may be carry-over from other donors' samples. This specimen consisted of cultured PBMCs, obtained from culture after CMV antigen stimulation. The V call is TRBV7-8, the J call TRBJ2-7; D is possibly TRBD2 (5 bases). For the CDR3, the DNA is TGTGCCAGCAGCCCAAGACGGACTGTTACCTACGAGCAGTACTTC. It translates to CASSPRRTVTYEQYF.